This TCR beta chain was sequenced in a study of blood T cell repertoires in COVID-19. Study-level background: Sites across the United States, Italy and Spain contributed samples from acute and convalescent COVID-19. T cells, B-cell-depleted T cells, or PBMCs supplied cDNA or gDNA.

Under the authors' procedure: Amplified reference gene primers provided the basis for estimating nucleated cell counts. Only in-frame clones appear in the TCRdb table, and some are missing; sequencing was by immunoSEQ multiplex PCR. D and trimming were read from the DNA, whereas the V and J calls and clone size are those reported in that table. The sample yields some 110,000 clones, about 89% seen once. The sequencing sample was made of peripheral blood. The source of this sequence is a human donor in a cohort sampled during active COVID-19.

The CDR3 DNA reads as TGCGCCAGCAGCTACGGGACAGGGGGCAGTTCTTGGGAAAAACTGTTTTTT. This encodes CASSYGTGGSSWEKLFF. This rearrangement joins TRBV4-1 to TRBJ1-4, with TRBD1 identical over 12 bases. Trimming at V came to 5 bases and at J to 8 bases, leaving 12 bases not matched to a gene. This CDR3 is built from 17 residues. Germline V gene lookup returns CDR1 MGHRA and CDR2 YSYEKL.